What follows are 4 T cell receptor beta chains derived from one specimen sequenced in a study of blood T cell repertoires in COVID-19. The table came from immunoSEQ multiplex PCR; TCRdb's copy has only in-frame clones and leaves some out. The table records roughly 420,000 clones, around 87% of them present only once. The source material was PBMCs or T cells enriched from blood (not recorded which). The source of these receptors is a woman in her 30s with acute COVID-19.

The chain carries TRBV5-1 and TRBJ1-6; possibly TRBD1 for D (5 bases). Trimming removed 1 base at V and 9 bases at J, with 11 bases between. Per germline, CDR1 SGHRS and CDR2 YFSETQ. This CDR3 region has 14 residues. CDR3 in DNA: TGCGCCAGCAGCTTGCAGGGAAGGATTTCACCCCTCCACTTT. Translating it yields CASSLQGRISPLHF. Using reference TRBV5-1 and TRBJ1-6 for the parts outside the CDR3, the full variable domain is KAGVTQTPRYLIKTRGQQVTLSCSPISGHRSVSWYQQTPGQGLQFLFEYFSETQRNKGNFPGRFSGRQFSNSRSEMNVSTLELGDSALYLCASSLQGRISPLHFGNGTRLTVT.

The chain couples TRBV5-8 to TRBJ1-3, with 7 bases identical to TRBD1. The V gene end was trimmed by 5 bases and the J gene end by 0 bases; junction bases not matched to a gene: 5. Germline-derived CDR1 and CDR2 are SGHTS and YDEGEE. CDR3 length equals 15 residues. The CDR3 loop is CASSRDRSSGNTIYF. The CDR3 DNA follows: TGTGCCAGCAGTCGGGACAGATCCTCTGGAAACACCATATATTTT.

V gene TRBV30 combines with J gene TRBJ2-7; maybe TRBD2 (6 bases). Germline CDR1 and CDR2: GTSNPN and SVGIG (reference sequence). The CDR3 has 12 residues. V was shortened by 2 bases and J by 6 bases, with 11 bases between the two germline ends. CDR3 nucleotide sequence: TGTGCCTGGAGTAAGGAGGGATCCGAGCAGTACTTC. Protein: CAWSKEGSEQYF.

The chain combines TRBV7-9 with TRBJ1-4, with D perhaps TRBD1 (5 bases). The ends were cut back, 5 bases at V and 12 bases at J, with 25 bases in the middle. The germline V gene has CDR1 SEHNR and CDR2 FQNEAQ (reference sequence). This CDR3 contains 16 residues. The CDR3 sequence is CASSSRRIPGNLQLFF. The CDR3 DNA sequence: TGTGCCAGCAGCAGTCGCAGGATCCCAGGGAACTTGCAACTGTTTTTT.